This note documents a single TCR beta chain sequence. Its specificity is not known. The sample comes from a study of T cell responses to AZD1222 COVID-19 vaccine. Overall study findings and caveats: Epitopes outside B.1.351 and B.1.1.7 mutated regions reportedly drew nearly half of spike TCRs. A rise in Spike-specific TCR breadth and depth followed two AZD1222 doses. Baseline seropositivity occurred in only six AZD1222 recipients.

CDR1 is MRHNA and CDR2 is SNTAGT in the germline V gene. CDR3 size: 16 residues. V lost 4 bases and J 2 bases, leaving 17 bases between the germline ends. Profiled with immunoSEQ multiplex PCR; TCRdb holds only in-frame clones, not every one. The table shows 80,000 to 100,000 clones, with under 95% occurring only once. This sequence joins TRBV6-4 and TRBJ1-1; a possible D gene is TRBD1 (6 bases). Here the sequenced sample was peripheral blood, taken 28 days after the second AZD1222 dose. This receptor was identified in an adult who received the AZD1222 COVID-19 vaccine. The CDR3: CASSGGGLVVNTEAFF. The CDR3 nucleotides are TGTGCCAGCAGTGGGGGGGGCTTGGTAGTCAACACTGAAGCTTTCTTT.